The clone carrying this T cell receptor (beta chain) was counted once. No antigen is known for it. RNA transcripts were the source from which TCR beta CDR3 regions were amplified. The workflow started with a first-round RT-PCR run with HTBI primers and then moved on to a second-round multiplex PCR. TCRdb processed the multiplex PCR reads anew with MiXCR; each CDR3 protein has one entry. The sample shows 580,000 or so distinct CDR3 sequences, about two fifths of them seen only once. These data are taken from a study of Graves' ophthalmopathy and Graves' hyperthyroidism. Overall study findings and caveats: The 13-signature model separated ophthalmopathy from stable hyperthyroidism at around 86% sensitivity and approximately 79% specificity.

Germline trimming cut 5 bases from V and 4 bases from J; bases unmatched to any gene: 12. The CDR3 spans 16 residues. Germline loops: CDR1 LNHNV, CDR2 YYDKDF (reference sequence). The sequenced material came from peripheral blood or thyroid tissue (not recorded which). This TCR derives from an adult man with Graves' hyperthyroidism. The V call is TRBV15, the J call TRBJ2-3, with 7 bases identical to TRBD2. CDR3 DNA: TGTGCCACCAGCGGGAAGGTGCGGGGGTCTCCAGATACGCAGTATTTT. Its protein product is CATSGKVRGSPDTQYF.